This T cell receptor (beta chain) was identified in a study of radiotherapy plus CTLA-4 blockade in lung cancer. Some clones are missing from TCRdb's copy, which holds only in-frame ones; the method was immunoSEQ multiplex PCR. There are roughly 59,000 clones in the sample; about 70% occur only once, and approximately 8.3% lies in the top ten. The germline gives CDR1 KGHSH, CDR2 LQKENI. With 3 bases removed from V and 6 bases from J, the gap between germline ends came to 9 bases. This CDR3 comprises 13 residues. With regard to this clone: Its antigen is not known.

The study, taken as a whole, reports: Expansion of tumor-derived TCR clones was observed in blood after radiotherapy plus ipilimumab.

V gene TRBV18 combines with J gene TRBJ2-1, with D possibly TRBD1 on 5 matching bases. This receptor was identified in a human donor with non-small cell lung cancer whose response to radiotherapy plus ipilimumab could not be evaluated. Sequencing used peripheral blood, obtained from a patient treated with radiotherapy plus ipilimumab. The CDR3 sequence: CASSPSRANEQFF. CDR3 bases: TGTGCCAGCTCACCGTCCAGGGCCAATGAGCAGTTCTTC.